The T cell receptor beta chain described here comes from a study of blood T cell repertoires in COVID-19. As for the study in general: Acute-phase and convalescent COVID-19 samples originated in the United States, Italy and Spain. T cells, B-cell-depleted T cells, or PBMCs provided the cDNA or gDNA that served as material.

V lost 6 bases, J lost 3 bases, and 7 bases stayed unmatched. This CDR3 has 15 residues. CDR1 SQVTM and CDR2 ANQGSEA come from the germline V gene. In the original workflow: Cell counts per sample came from amplifying reference gene primers. TCRdb keeps only in-frame clones here, not all; method: immunoSEQ multiplex PCR. From that table come the V and J calls and clone size; the DNA was used to work out D and trimming. In the table there are more than 120,000 clones, approximately 84% of which are singletons. This clonotype was obtained from a human donor in a cohort sampled during active COVID-19. Sequenced material: peripheral blood. The gene calls are TRBV29-1 and TRBJ1-4, with 10 nucleotides matching TRBD1. The CDR3 protein is CSVGQGGQANEKLFF. CDR3 in DNA: TGCAGCGTCGGACAGGGGGGGCAAGCTAATGAAAAACTGTTTTTT.